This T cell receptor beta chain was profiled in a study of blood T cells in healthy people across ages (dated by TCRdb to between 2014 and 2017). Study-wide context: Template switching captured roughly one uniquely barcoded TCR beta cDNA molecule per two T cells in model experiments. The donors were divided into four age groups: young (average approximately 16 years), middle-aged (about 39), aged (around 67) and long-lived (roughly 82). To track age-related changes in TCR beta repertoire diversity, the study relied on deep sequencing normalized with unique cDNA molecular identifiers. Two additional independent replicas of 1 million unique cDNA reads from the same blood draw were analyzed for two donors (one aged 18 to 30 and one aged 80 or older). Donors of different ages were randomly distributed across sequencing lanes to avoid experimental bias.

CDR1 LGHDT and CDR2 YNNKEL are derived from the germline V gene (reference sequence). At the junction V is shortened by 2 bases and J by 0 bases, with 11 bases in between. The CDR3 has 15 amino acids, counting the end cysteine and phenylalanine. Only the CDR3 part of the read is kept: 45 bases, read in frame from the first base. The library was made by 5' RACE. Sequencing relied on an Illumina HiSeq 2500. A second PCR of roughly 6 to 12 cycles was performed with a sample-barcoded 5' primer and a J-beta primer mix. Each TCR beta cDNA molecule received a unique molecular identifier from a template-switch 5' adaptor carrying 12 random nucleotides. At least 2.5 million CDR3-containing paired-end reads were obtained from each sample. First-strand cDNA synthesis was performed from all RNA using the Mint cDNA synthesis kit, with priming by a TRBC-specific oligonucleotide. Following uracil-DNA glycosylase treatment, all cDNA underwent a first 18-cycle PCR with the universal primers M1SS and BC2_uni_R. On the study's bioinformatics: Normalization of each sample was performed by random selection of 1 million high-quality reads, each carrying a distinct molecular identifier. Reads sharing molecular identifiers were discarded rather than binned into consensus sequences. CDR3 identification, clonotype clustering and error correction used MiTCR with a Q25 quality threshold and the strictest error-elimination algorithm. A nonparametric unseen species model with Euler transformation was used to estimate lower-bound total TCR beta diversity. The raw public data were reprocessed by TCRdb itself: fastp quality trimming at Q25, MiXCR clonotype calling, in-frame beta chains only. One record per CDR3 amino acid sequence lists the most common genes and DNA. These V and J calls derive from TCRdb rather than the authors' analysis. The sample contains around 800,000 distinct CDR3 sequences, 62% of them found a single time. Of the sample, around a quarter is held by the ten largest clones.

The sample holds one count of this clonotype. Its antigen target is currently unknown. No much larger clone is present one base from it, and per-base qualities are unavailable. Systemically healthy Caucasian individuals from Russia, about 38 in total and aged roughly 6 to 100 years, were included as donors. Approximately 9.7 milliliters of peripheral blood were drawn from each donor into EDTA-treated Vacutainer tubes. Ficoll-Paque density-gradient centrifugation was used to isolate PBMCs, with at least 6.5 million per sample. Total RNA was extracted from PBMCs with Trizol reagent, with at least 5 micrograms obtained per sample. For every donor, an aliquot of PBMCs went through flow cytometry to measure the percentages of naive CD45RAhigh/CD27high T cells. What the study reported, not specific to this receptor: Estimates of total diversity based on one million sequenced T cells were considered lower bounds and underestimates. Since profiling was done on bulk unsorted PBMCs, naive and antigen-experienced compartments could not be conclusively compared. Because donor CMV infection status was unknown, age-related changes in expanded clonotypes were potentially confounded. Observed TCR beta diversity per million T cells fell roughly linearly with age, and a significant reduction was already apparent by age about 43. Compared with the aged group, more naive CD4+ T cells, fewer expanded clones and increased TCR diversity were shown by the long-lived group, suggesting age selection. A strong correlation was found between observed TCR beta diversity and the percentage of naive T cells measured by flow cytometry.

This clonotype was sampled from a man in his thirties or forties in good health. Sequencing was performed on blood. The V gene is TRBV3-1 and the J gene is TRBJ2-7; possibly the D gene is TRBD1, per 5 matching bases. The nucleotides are TGTGCCAGCAGCCAAATGTATGGGGCCTCCTACGAGCAGTACTTC. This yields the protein CASSQMYGASYEQYF.